This entry describes one T cell receptor (beta chain). The data are from a study of blood T cell repertoires in COVID-19. Across the whole study: The United States, Italy and Spain were the sources of the acute and convalescent COVID-19 samples. T cells, B-cell-depleted T cells, or PBMCs supplied cDNA or gDNA.

Authors' processing steps: Amplifying reference gene primers gave estimates of nucleated cell counts. Using immunoSEQ multiplex PCR, the repertoire was profiled, and TCRdb retains in-frame clones only, with some absent. The V and J calls and the clone size are those of that table, but D and trimming were determined from the DNA. The table shows 20,000 to 25,000 clones, with roughly 84% occurring only once. The CDR3 sequence is 15 residues long. Trimming cost V 4 bases and J 1 base; bases outside gene matches: 7. CDR1 and CDR2 from the germline V gene are SGHDT and YYEEEE. The chain is built from TRBV5-6 and TRBJ2-7; the match to TRBD2 covers 8 bases. Material: peripheral blood. This clonotype was obtained from a human donor in a cohort sampled during active COVID-19. The donor label of this sample is uncertain. The CDR3 sequence is CASSPPGLGSYEQYF. The CDR3 DNA follows: TGTGCCAGCAGCCCCCCGGGACTAGGGTCCTACGAGCAGTACTTC.